Shown below are 8 T cell receptor beta chains from a single sample sequenced in a study of T cells in Graves' hyperthyroidism and ophthalmopathy. Authors of the study amplified TCR beta CDR3 regions from RNA transcripts. HTBI primers were used for first-round RT-PCR of the TCR CDR3. TCRdb reanalysed the multiplex PCR reads using MiXCR and keeps one entry per CDR3 protein. The data contain 470,000 or so distinct CDR3 sequences, about 20% of them singletons. The sequencing sample was made of blood. Source of these receptors: a man aged 18 to 29 with Graves' hyperthyroidism.

This clonotype was recorded only once. The chain links TRBV6-1 to TRBJ1-1; TRBD1 might be the D (5 bases). CDR1 MNHNS and CDR2 SASEGT come from the germline V gene. V was trimmed by 4 bases and J by 7 bases, leaving 13 bases between them. This CDR3 region has 13 residues. CDR3 nucleotides: TGTGCCAGCAGTGTCCAGGGAATAGGTGAAGCTTTCTTT. Translated, it gives CASSVQGIGEAFF.

This clonotype occurred a few times. This chain links TRBV3-1 with TRBJ2-7, with 7 bases that match TRBD1. Germline trimming cut 0 bases from V and 2 bases from J; bases unmatched to any gene: 7. CDR3 length: 16 residues. Germline lookup yields CDR1 LGHDT and CDR2 YNNKEL (reference sequence). The CDR3 bases are TGTGCCAGCAGCCAAGACGCCGGGACAGCGACCTACGAGCAGTACTTC. It codes for CASSQDAGTATYEQYF.

In its sample, this clonotype was seen many times. The chain is built from TRBV28 and TRBJ2-7, with 11 bases matching TRBD2. The junction had 2 bases not matched to a gene; V was cut back by 3 bases and J by 4 bases. This CDR3 has 14 residues. The germline CDR1 and CDR2 sequences are MDHEN and SYDVKM. CDR3: CASSLVAGGYEQYF. The CDR3, as DNA: TGTGCCAGCAGTTTGGTAGCGGGGGGGTACGAGCAGTACTTC.

This clonotype was observed at least ten times. V and J are TRBV6-5 and TRBJ1-1, with D possibly being TRBD1 (5 bases). CDR1 is MNHEY, CDR2 SVGAGI, per germline. The V gene lost 7 bases and the J gene lost 10 bases, with 16 bases spanning the gap. This CDR3 has 12 amino acids. The CDR3 spells CASMEGTRGAFF. Here the CDR3 DNA reads TGTGCCAGCATGGAGGGGACCCGTGGAGCTTTCTTT.

The chain combines TRBV20-1 with TRBJ2-7, with D hard to call. The CDR3 loop spans 10 amino acids. Deletions cut 3 bases from V and 3 bases from J, with 3 bases between. Germline values: CDR1 DFQATT, CDR2 SNEGSKA (reference sequence). This CDR3 reads CSASYYEQYF. In DNA, the CDR3 is TGCAGTGCTAGCTACTACGAGCAGTACTTC.

This clonotype showed up many times. The chain couples TRBV6-2 or TRBV6-3 to TRBJ2-7, with D possibly being TRBD2 (5 bases). Germline values: CDR1 MNHEY, CDR2 SVGEGT. V was pared by 4 bases and J by 3 bases, with 13 bases between. The length of the CDR3 is 14 residues. The CDR3 coding sequence is TGTGCCAGCAGTTCGAGGCTAGCCGTCTACGAGCAGTACTTC. Translated, it gives CASSSRLAVYEQYF.

The CDR3 is CASSSYAGQGNQPQHF. For the CDR3, the DNA is TGTGCCAGCAGTTCCTATGCGGGGCAGGGCAATCAGCCCCAGCATTTT. The chain employs TRBV6-2 or TRBV6-3 and TRBJ1-5; tentatively, D is TRBD1 (5 bases). V shed 4 bases and J shed 2 bases, with 15 bases lying between them. CDR3 length equals 16 residues. Germline assignment: CDR1 MNHEY and CDR2 SVGEGT.

This clonotype was seen repeatedly, ten times or more. The chain carries TRBV2 and TRBJ1-6, with D possibly TRBD1 on 6 matching bases. The CDR3 covers 14 residues. The V end lost 4 bases, the J end lost 10 bases, and 14 bases lay between the germline ends. From germline, CDR1 is SNHLY and CDR2 FYNNEI. CDR3 sequence: CASSVQGSRSPLHF. CDR3 bases: TGTGCCAGCAGTGTTCAGGGGAGCAGGTCACCCCTCCACTTT.